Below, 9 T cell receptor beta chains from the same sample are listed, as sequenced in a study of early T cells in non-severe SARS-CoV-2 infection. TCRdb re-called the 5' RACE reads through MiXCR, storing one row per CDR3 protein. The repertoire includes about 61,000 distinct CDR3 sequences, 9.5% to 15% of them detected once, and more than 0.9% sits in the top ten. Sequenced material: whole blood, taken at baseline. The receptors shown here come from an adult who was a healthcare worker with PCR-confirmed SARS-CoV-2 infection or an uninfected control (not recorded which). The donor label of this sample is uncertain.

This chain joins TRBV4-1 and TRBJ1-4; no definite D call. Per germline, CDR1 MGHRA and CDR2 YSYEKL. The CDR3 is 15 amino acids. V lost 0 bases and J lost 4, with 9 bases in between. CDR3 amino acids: CASSQDAGINEKLFF. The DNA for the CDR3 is TGCGCCAGCAGCCAAGATGCCGGTATTAATGAAAAACTGTTTTTT.

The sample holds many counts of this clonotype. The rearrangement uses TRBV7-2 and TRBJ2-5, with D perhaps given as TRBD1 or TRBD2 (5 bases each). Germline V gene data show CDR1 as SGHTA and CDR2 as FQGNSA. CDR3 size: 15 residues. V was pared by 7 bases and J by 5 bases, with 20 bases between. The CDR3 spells CASTPGTVGRETQYF. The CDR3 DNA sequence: TGTGCCAGCACCCCCGGGACGGTCGGCAGGGAGACCCAGTACTTC.

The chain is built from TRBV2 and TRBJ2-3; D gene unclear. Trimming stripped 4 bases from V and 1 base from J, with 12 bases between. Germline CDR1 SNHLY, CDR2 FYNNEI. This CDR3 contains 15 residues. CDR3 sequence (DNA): TGTGCCAGCAGTGTAATAGTTGATGGCACAGATACGCAGTATTTT. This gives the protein CASSVIVDGTDTQYF.

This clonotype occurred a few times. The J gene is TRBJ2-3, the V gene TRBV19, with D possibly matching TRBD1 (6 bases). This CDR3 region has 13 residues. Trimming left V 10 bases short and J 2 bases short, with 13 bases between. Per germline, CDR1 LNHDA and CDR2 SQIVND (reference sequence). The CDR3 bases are TGTGCCACACAGGGTTTTAACACAGATACGCAGTATTTT. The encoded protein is CATQGFNTDTQYF.

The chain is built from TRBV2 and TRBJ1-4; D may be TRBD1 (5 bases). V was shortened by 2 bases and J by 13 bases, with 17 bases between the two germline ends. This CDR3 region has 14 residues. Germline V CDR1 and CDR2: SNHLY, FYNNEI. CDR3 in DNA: TGTGCCAGCAGTGAATCCCCCGGGACGTTTAGACTGTTTTTT. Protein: CASSESPGTFRLFF.

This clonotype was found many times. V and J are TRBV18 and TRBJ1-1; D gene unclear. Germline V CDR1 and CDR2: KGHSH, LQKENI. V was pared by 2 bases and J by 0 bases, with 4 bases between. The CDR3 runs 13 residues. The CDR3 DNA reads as TGTGCCAGCTCACCAGGGATGAACACTGAAGCTTTCTTT. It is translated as CASSPGMNTEAFF.

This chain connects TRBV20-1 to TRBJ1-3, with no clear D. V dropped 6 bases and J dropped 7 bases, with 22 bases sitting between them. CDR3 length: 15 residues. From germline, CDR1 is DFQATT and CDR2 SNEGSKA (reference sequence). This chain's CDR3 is CSAASLHRRRNTIYF. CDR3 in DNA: TGCAGTGCAGCCTCTTTGCACAGACGAAGGAACACCATATATTTT.

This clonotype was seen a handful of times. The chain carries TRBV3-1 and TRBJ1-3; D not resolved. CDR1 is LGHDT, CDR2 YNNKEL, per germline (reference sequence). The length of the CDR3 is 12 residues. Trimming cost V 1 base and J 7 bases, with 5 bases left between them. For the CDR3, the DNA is TGTGCCAGCAGCCAAGTGCTCAACACCATATATTTT. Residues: CASSQVLNTIYF.

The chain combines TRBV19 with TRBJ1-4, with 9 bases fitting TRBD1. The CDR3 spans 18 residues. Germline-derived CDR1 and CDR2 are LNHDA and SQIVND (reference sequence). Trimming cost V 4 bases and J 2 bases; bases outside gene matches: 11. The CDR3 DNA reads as TGTGCCAGTAGTACCCCTCGGGACAGGGAGCCGACTAATGAAAAACTGTTTTTT. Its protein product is CASSTPRDREPTNEKLFF.